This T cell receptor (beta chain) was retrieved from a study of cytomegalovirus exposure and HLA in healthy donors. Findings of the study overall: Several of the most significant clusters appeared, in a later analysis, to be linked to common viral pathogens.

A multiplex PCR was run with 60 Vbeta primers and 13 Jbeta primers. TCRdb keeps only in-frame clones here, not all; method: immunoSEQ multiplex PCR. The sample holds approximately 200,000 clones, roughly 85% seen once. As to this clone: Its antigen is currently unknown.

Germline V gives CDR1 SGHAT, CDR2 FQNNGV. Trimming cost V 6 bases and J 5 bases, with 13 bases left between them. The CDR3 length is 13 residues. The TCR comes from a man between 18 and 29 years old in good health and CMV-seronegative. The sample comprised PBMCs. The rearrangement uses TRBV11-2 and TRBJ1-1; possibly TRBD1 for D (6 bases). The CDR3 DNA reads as TGTGCCAGCAGTCCCCAGAGGGGGACTGAAGCTTTCTTT. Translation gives CASSPQRGTEAFF.